This note documents a single TCR beta chain sequence. This sample also contains other DNA sequences that code for the same CDR3. The data derive from a study of T cell changes during pregnancy in multiple sclerosis. The assay was immunoSEQ multiplex PCR, and TCRdb's table has in-frame clones only and misses some. Of some 77,000 clones in the sample, just over 90% were seen once. Germline V gives CDR1 SGHTA, CDR2 FQGNSA. The CDR3 covers 14 residues. V dropped 8 bases and J dropped 0; count of bases not matched to a gene: 4. The source of this sequence is a female donor in good health, enrolled as a control in a pregnancy study. This sequence joins TRBV7-2 and TRBJ2-3, with 8 bases that match TRBD2. Sequences were derived from peripheral blood, sampled in the second trimester of pregnancy. CDR3 bases: TGTGCCAGCTCCCTAGCGGGTAGCACAGATACGCAGTATTTT. Translating gives CASSLAGSTDTQYF.